This T cell receptor beta chain was obtained from a study of blood T cell repertoires in COVID-19. At the level of the study: Samples representing acute and convalescent COVID-19 were sourced from the United States, Italy and Spain. The analysed material was cDNA or gDNA that came from T cells, B-cell-depleted T cells, or PBMCs.

Authors' processing steps: Amplification with reference gene primers provided the estimates of nucleated cell counts. The table came from immunoSEQ multiplex PCR; TCRdb's copy has only in-frame clones and leaves some out. V and J calls and clone size come straight from that table; D and trimming were deduced from the DNA. The sample contains 140,000 or so clones, more than 75% of which appear only once. To note about this clone: The same CDR3 also results from other DNA sequences found in this sample.

Trimming removed 6 bases from V and 8 bases from J; junction bases left unmatched: 3. This CDR3 comprises 11 residues. CDR1 and CDR2 (germline): MNHEY, SVGAGI. Input material: peripheral blood. The rearrangement uses TRBV6-5 and TRBJ1-2; 7 bases align to TRBD1. This TCR was sampled from a human donor in a cohort sampled during active COVID-19. The CDR3 reads CASSYRGGYTF. DNA of the CDR3: TGTGCCAGCAGCTACAGGGGAGGCTACACCTTC.